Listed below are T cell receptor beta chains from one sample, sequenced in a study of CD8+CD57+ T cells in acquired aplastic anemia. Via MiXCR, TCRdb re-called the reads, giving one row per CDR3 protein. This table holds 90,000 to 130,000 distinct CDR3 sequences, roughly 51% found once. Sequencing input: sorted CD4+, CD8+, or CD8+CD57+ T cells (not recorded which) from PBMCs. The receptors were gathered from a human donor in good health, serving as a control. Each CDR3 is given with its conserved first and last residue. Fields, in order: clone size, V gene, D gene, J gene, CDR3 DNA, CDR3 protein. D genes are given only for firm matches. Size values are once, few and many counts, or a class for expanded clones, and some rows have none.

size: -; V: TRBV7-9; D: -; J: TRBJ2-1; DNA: TGTGCCAGCAGCTTAAGTTCCAGGGATCGCTACAATGAGCAGTTCTTC; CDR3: CASSLSSRDRYNEQFF
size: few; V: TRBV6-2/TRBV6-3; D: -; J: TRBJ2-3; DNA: TGTGCCAGCAGAAAAGGGGTCACAGATACGCAGTATTTT; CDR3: CASRKGVTDTQYF
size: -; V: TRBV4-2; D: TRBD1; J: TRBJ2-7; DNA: TGTGCCAGCAGCCAGCCGGGACAGAGCTACGAGCAGTACTTC; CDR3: CASSQPGQSYEQYF
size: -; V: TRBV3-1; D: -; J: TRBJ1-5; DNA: TGTGTCAGCAGCCAAGATTCCGGGGGCAATCAGCCCCAGCATTTT; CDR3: CVSSQDSGGNQPQHF
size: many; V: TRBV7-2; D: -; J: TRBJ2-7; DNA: TGTGCCAGCAGCTTAAGGGACTTCTACGAGCAGTACTTC; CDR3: CASSLRDFYEQYF
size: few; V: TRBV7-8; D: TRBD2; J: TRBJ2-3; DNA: TGTGCCAGCAGTCCTATAGCGGGAGCGACCCATACGCAGTATTTT; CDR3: CASSPIAGATHTQYF
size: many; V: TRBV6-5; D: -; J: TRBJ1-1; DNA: TGTGCCAGCAGTTACTCGTCTACTAACACTGAAGCTTTCTTT; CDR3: CASSYSSTNTEAFF
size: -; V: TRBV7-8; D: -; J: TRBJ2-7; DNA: TGTGCCAGCAGCGGAGGGACAGACTACGAGCAGTACTTC; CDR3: CASSGGTDYEQYF
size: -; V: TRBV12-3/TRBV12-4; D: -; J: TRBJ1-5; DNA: TGTGCCAGCAGTTTCGGGGGCGCGGTCGGCAATCAGCCCCAGCATTTT; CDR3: CASSFGGAVGNQPQHF
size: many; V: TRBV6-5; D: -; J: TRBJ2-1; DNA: TGTGCCAGCAGTTACTCGAATGAGCAGTTCTTC; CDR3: CASSYSNEQFF
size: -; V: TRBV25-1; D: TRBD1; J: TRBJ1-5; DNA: TGTGCCAGCACAGGGCAGGGGGTCTTGAGGCCCCAGCATTTT; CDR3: CASTGQGVLRPQHF
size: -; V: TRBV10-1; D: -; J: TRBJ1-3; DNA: TGCGCCAGCGAGCGCGGGACATCTGGAAACACCATATATTTT; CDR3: CASERGTSGNTIYF